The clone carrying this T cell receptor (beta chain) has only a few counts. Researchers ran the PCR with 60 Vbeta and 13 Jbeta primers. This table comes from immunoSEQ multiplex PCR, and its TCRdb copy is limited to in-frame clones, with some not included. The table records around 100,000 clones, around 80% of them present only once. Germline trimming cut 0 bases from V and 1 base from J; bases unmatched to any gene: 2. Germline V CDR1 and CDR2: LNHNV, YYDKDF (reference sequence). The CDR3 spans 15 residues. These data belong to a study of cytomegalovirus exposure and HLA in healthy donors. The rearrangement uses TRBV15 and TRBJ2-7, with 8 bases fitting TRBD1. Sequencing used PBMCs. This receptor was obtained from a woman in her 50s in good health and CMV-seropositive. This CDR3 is CATSREQGGSYEQYF. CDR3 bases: TGTGCCACCAGCAGAGAACAGGGGGGATCCTACGAGCAGTACTTC.